What follows describes a single T cell receptor (beta chain). Its antigen is not known. Germline lookup yields CDR1 MNHNY and CDR2 SVGAGI (reference sequence). The trim removed 3 bases at V and 7 bases at J, leaving 3 bases unmatched. The CDR3 loop spans 13 amino acids. Sequencing used immunoSEQ multiplex PCR; TCRdb keeps in-frame clones, though not all of them. The sample lists around 1.4 million clones, approximately 98.5% seen once, with 0.36% in the top ten. This entry comes from a study of shared clonotypes between healthy human individuals. Study summary: CD8 memory received one plate per donor, CD8 naive two, CD4 memory three and CD4 naive three. General observations from the study: Generally, naive subsets (rather than memory subsets) showed larger estimated richness.

The donors were adults (healthy and HIV-negative) with no recent acute infections or vaccinations. This receptor was obtained from a man aged 25 to 40 in good health. The sequenced sample was naive CD4+ T cells sorted from blood. Sample subset: CD45RA+ positively selected. The chain links TRBV6-6 to TRBJ2-1, with 7 bases identical to TRBD2. CDR3 nucleotides: TGTGCCAGCAGTTATGCGGGAGATAATGAGCAGTTCTTC. It is translated as CASSYAGDNEQFF.